This entry lists 2 T cell receptor beta chains sequenced from one sample in a study of early T cells in non-severe SARS-CoV-2 infection. MiXCR, run by TCRdb on the 5' RACE reads, gives a single entry per CDR3 protein. Of about 90,000 distinct CDR3 sequences listed, less than 15% were seen once; the top ten hold about 4.6%. The material sequenced was whole blood, taken at baseline. Receptor source: an adult who was a healthcare worker with PCR-confirmed SARS-CoV-2 infection or an uninfected control (not recorded which).

The V gene is TRBV7-2, the J gene TRBJ2-2, with D maybe TRBD2 (6 bases). The CDR3 runs to 14 residues. The V and J ends lost 5 bases and 6 bases respectively, with 13 bases between them. Looked up from germline, CDR1 is SGHTA and CDR2 is FQGNSA. CDR3: CASSLGGPAGELFF. The CDR3 bases are TGTGCCAGCAGCCTCGGAGGGCCGGCCGGGGAGCTGTTTTTT.

The chain uses TRBV29-1 and TRBJ2-2; TRBD2 agrees at 8 bases. Germline-derived CDR1 and CDR2 are SQVTM and ANQGSEA. This CDR3 has 16 residues. With V trimmed by 5 bases and J by 4 bases, 12 bases remained unmatched. CDR3 in DNA: TGCAGCGTTCACACCCCCCTAGCGGGTAGCACCGGGGAGCTGTTTTTT. This translates into CSVHTPLAGSTGELFF.